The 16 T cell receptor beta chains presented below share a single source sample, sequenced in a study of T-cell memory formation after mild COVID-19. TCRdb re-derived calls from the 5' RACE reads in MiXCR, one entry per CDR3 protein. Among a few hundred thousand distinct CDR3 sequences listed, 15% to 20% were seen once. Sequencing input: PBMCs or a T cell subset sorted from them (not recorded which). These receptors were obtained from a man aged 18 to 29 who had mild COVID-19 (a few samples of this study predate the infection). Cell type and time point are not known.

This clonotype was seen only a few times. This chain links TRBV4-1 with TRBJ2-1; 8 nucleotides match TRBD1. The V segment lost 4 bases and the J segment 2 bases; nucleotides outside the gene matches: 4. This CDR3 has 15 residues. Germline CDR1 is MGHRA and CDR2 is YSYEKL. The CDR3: CASSPTGVPYNEQFF. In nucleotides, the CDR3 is TGCGCCAGCAGCCCGACAGGGGTCCCCTACAATGAGCAGTTCTTC.

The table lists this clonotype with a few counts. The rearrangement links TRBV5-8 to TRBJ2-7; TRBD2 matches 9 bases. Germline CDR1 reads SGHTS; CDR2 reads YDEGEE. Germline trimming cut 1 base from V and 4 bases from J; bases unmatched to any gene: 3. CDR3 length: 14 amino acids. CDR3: CASSLTLAGYEQYV. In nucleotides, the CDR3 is TGTGCCAGCAGCTTGACCCTAGCGGGGTACGAGCAGTACGTC.

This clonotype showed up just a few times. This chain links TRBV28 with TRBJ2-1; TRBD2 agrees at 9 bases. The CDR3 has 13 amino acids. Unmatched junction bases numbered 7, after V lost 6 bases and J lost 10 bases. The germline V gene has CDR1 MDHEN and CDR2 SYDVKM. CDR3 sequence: CASSVRLAAEQFF. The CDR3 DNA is TGTGCCAGCAGCGTCAGACTAGCGGCCGAGCAGTTCTTC.

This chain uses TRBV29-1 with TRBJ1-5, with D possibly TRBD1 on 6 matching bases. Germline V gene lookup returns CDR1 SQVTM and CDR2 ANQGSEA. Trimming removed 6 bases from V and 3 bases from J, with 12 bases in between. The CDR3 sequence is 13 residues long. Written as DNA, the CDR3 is TGCAGCGTCGTAGACAGGTTCAATCAGCCCCAGCATTTT. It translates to CSVVDRFNQPQHF.

As DNA, the CDR3 is TGTGCCAGCAGTTTTCTGGGGAGCAATCAGCCCCAGCATTTT. This codes for CASSFLGSNQPQHF. The genes are TRBV28 and TRBJ1-5; D is undetermined. The ends were cut back, 3 bases at V and 1 base at J, with 7 bases in the middle. The CDR3 has 14 residues. Germline CDR1 reads MDHEN; CDR2 reads SYDVKM.

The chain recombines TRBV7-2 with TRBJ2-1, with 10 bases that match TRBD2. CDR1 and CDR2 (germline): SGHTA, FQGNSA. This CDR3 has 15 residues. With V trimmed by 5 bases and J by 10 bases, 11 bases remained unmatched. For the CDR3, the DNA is TGTGCCAGCAGCCCCGGGACTAGCGCTATAGGGGAGCAGTTCTTC. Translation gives CASSPGTSAIGEQFF.

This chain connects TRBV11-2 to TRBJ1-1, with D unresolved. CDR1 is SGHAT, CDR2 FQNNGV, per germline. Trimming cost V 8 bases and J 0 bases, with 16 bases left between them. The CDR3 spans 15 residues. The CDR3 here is CASLGEDDMNTEAFF. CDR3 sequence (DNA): TGTGCCAGCCTTGGGGAGGACGACATGAACACTGAAGCTTTCTTT.

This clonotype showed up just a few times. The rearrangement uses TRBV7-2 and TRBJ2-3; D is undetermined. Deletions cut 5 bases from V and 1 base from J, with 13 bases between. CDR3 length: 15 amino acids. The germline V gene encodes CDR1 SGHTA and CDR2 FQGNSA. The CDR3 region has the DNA TGTGCCAGCAGCCCAGGTGGGTGGGGCACAGATACGCAGTATTTT. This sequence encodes CASSPGGWGTDTQYF.

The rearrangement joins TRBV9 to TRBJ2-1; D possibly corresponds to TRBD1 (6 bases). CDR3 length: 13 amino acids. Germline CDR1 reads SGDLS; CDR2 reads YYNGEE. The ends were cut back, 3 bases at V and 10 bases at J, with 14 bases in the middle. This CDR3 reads CASSAGEEGEQFF. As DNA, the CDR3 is TGTGCCAGCAGCGCAGGGGAAGAGGGGGAGCAGTTCTTC. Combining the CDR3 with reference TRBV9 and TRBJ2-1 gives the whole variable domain DSGVTQTPKHLITATGQRVTLRCSPRSGDLSVYWYQQSLDQGLQFLIQYYNGEERAKGNILERFSAQQFPDLHSELNLSSLELGDSALYFCASSAGEEGEQFFGPGTRLTVL.

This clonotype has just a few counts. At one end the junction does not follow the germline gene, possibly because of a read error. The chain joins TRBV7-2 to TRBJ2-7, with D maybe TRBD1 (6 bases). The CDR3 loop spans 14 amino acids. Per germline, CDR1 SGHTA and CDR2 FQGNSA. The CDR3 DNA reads TGTGCCAGCAGCCCCCAGGGGTCCTCCGACGAGCAGTACTTC. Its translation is CASSPQGSSDEQYF.

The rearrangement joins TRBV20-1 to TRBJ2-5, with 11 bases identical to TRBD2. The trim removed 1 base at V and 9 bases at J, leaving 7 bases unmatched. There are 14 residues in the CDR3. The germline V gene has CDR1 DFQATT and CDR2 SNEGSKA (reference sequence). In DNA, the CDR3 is TGCAGTGCTAGAGCGACTAGCGGGGATGAGGCCCAGTACTTC. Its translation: CSARATSGDEAQYF.

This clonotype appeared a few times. The CDR3 spells CASRDLQDVYEQYF. The CDR3 nucleotides are TGTGCCAGCAGGGATTTACAGGATGTCTACGAGCAGTACTTC. The chain uses TRBV6-5 and TRBJ2-7; D perhaps matches TRBD1 (5 bases). CDR3 length: 14 residues. V was trimmed by 6 bases and J by 3 bases, leaving 15 bases between them. Germline V gene data show CDR1 as MNHEY and CDR2 as SVGAGI.

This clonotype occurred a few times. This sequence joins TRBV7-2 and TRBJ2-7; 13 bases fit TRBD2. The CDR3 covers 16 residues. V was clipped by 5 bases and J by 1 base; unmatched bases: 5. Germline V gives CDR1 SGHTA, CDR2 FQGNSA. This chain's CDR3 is CASSAGLAGISYEQYF. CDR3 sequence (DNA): TGTGCCAGCAGCGCGGGACTAGCGGGGATATCCTACGAGCAGTACTTC.

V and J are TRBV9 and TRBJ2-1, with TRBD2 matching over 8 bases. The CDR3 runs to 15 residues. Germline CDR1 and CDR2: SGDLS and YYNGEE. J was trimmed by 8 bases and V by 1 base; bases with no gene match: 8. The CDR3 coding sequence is TGTGCCAGCAGCGTATACAGCGGGGGAGGCGATGAGCAGTTCTTC. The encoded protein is CASSVYSGGGDEQFF.

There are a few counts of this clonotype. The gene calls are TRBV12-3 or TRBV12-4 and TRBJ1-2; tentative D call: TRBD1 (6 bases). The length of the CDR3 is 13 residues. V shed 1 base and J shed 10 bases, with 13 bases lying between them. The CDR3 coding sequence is TGTGCCAGCAGTTTAGGGTTAAGGGGGACCTACACCTTC. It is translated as CASSLGLRGTYTF.

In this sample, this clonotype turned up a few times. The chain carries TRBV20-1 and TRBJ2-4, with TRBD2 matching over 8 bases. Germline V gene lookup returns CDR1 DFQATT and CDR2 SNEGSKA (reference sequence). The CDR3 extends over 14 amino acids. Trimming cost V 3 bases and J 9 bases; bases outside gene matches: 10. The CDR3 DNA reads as TGCAGTGCTAGGCCGGGGGGGCCCTCCGTCATTCAGTACTTC. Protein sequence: CSARPGGPSVIQYF.